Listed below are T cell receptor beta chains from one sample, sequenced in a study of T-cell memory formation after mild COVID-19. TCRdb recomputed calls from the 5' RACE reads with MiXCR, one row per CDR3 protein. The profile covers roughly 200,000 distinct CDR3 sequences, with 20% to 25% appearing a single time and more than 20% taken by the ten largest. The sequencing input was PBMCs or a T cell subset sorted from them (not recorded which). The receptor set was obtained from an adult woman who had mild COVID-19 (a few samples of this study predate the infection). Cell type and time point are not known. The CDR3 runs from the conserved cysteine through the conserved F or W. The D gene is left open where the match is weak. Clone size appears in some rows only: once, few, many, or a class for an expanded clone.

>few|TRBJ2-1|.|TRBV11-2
CASSQQGGVNNEQFF
TGTGCCAGCAGCCAACAAGGCGGCGTCAACAATGAGCAGTTCTTC
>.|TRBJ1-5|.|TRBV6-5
CASSDGLSPQHF
TGTGCCAGCAGTGACGGACTCTCGCCCCAGCATTTT
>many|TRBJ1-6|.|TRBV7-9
CASSLRGSGGAHSPLHF
TGTGCCAGCAGCTTAAGGGGGAGTGGGGGCGCACATTCACCCCTCCACTTT
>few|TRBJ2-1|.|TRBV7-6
CASSLDAGTYNEQFF
TGTGCCAGCAGCTTAGATGCGGGGACCTACAATGAGCAGTTCTTC
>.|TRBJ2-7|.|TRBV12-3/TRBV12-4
CASTQDSSLQYF
TGTGCCAGCACCCAGGACAGCTCCCTGCAGTACTTC
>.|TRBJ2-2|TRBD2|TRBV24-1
CATSVGSGTSHPLFF
TGTGCCACCAGTGTTGGTAGCGGGACATCGCACCCTCTGTTTTTT
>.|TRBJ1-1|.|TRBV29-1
CSVEGQGGMAFF
TGCAGCGTTGAGGGTCAAGGGGGGATGGCTTTCTTT
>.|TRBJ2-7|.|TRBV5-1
CASSQGQGISYEQYF
TGCGCCAGCAGCCAGGGGCAGGGGATTTCCTACGAGCAGTACTTC
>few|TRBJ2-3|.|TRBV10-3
CAISRDGHTDTQYF
TGTGCCATCAGCCGGGACGGACACACAGATACGCAGTATTTT
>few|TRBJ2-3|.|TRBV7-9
CASRSPGTDTQYF
TGTGCCAGTCGAAGTCCAGGGACAGATACGCAGTATTTT
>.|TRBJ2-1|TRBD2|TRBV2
CASGVELAGGHEQFF
TGTGCCTCGGGGGTCGAGCTAGCGGGGGGTCATGAGCAGTTCTTC
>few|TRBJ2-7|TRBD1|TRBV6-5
CASTGTGGYEQYF
TGTGCCAGTACCGGGACAGGGGGCTACGAGCAGTACTTC
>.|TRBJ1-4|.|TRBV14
CASSQPGLKNEKLFF
TGTGCCAGCAGCCAACCAGGACTGAAAAATGAAAAACTGTTTTTT
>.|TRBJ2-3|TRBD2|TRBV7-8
CASSFLRESTDTQYF
TGTGCCAGCAGCTTTTTGCGGGAGAGCACAGATACGCAGTATTTT
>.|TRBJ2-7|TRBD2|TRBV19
CASSTPGGRLYEQYF
TGTGCCAGTAGTACGCCGGGGGGGCGGCTCTACGAGCAGTACTTC
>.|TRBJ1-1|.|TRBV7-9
CASSPRIENTEAFF
TGTGCCAGCAGCCCGAGGATTGAGAACACTGAAGCTTTCTTT
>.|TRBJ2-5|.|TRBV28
CASKKGLSQETQYF
TGTGCCAGCAAAAAAGGTCTCTCTCAAGAGACCCAGTACTTC
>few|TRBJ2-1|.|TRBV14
CASSQDSSGTHISQFF
TGTGCCAGCAGCCAAGATAGCAGCGGGACACACATCTCGCAGTTCTTC
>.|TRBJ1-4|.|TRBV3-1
CASSQEAEPNEKLFF
TGTGCCAGCAGCCAAGAGGCAGAACCTAATGAAAAACTGTTTTTT
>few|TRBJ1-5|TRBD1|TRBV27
CASSLRGTGRYSNQPQHF
TGTGCCAGCAGTCTCCGGGGGACAGGGAGATATAGCAATCAGCCCCAGCATTTT
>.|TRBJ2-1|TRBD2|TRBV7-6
CASSLGGSGGSYNEQFF
TGTGCCAGCAGCTTAGGCGGTAGCGGGGGCTCCTACAATGAGCAGTTCTTC
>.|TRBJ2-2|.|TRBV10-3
CAISESYTGELFF
TGTGCCATCAGTGAGTCCTACACCGGGGAGCTGTTTTTT
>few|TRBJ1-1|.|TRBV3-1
CASSQEGGRAEAFF
TGTGCCAGCAGCCAAGAGGGGGGGAGGGCTGAAGCTTTCTTT
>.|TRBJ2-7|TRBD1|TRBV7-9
CASSSRTGDYEQYF
TGTGCCAGCAGCTCGCGGACAGGAGATTACGAGCAGTACTTC
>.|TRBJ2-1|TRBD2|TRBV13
CASSFPGLALNEQFF
TGTGCCAGCAGCTTTCCGGGACTAGCTCTCAATGAGCAGTTCTTC
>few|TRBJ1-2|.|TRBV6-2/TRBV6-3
CASSFPDYGYTF
TGTGCCAGCAGTTTCCCAGACTATGGCTACACCTTC
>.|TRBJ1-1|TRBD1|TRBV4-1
CASSSRQGGTEAFF
TGCGCCAGCAGCTCCCGACAGGGGGGAACTGAAGCTTTCTTT
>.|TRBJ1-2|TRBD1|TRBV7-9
CASSLAATQIGEGGNYGYTF
TGTGCCAGCAGCTTAGCGGCTACGCAGATCGGGGAAGGGGGCAACTATGGCTACACCTTC
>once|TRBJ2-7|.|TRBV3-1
CASSPTLEQYF
TGTGCCAGCAGCCCAACGTTAGAGCAGTACTTT
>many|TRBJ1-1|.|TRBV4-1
CASSQGKGYTEAFF
TGCGCCAGCAGCCAAGGGAAAGGATACACTGAAGCTTTCTTT
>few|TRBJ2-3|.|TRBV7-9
CASSPPTGQDTQYF
TGTGCCAGCAGCCCCCCTACAGGGCAAGATACGCAGTATTTT
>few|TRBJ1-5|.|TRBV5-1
CASSLKTGWQPQHF
TGCGCCAGCAGCTTGAAAACAGGGTGGCAGCCCCAGCATTTT
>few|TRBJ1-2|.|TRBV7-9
CASSSGLNYGYTF
TGTGCCAGCAGCTCGGGACTTAACTATGGCTACACCTTC
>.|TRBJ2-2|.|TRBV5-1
CASSLGSYTGELFF
TGCGCCAGCAGCTTGGGATCGTACACCGGGGAGCTGTTTTTT
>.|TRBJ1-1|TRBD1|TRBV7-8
CASSLRSGGQFTEAFF
TGTGCCAGCAGCTTAAGATCAGGGGGCCAGTTTACTGAAGCTTTCTTT
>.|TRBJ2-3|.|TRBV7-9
CASSLAGVDTQYF
TGTGCCAGCAGCTTAGCGGGCGTAGATACGCAGTATTTT
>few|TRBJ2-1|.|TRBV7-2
CASSLGIFNEQFF
TGTGCCAGCAGCTTAGGAATATTCAATGAGCAGTTCTTC
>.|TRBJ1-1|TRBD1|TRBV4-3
CASSQRTGGYTEAFF
TGCGCCAGCAGCCAACGGACAGGGGGGTACACTGAAGCTTTCTTT
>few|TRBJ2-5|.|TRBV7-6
CASSSSGTQETQYF
TGTGCCAGCTCCTCCAGCGGAACCCAAGAGACCCAGTACTTC
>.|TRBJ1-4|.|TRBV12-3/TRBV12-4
CASSLKGVVSSEKLFF
TGTGCCAGCAGTTTAAAGGGGGTCGTCTCGAGTGAAAAACTGTTTTTT
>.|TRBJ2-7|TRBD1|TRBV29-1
CSVEEGTGGYEQYF
TGCAGCGTTGAAGAAGGGACAGGGGGCTACGAGCAGTACTTC
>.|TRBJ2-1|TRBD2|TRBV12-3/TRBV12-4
CASSLVTGGADEQFF
TGTGCCAGCAGTTTAGTTACCGGGGGGGCGGATGAGCAGTTCTTC
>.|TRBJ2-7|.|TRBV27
CASSLGTAREQYF
TGTGCCAGCAGTTTGGGGACTGCCCGCGAGCAGTACTTC
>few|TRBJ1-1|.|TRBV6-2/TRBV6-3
CASRLWGQAEAFF
TGTGCCAGCAGGTTGTGGGGTCAGGCTGAAGCTTTCTTT
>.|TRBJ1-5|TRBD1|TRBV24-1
CATSAPGTDNQPQHF
TGTGCCACCAGTGCTCCCGGGACAGATAATCAGCCCCAGCATTTT
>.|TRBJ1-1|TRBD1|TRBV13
CASSTGQGVIFTEAFF
TGTGCCAGCAGCACGGGACAGGGGGTTATTTTCACTGAAGCTTTCTTT
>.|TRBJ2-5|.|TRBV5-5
CASSLIEDSKETQYF
TGTGCCAGCAGCTTGATTGAGGATTCCAAAGAGACCCAGTACTTC
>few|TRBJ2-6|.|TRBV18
CASSPYPSGANVLTF
TGTGCCAGCTCACCTTATCCCTCTGGGGCCAACGTCCTGACTTTC
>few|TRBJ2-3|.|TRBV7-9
CASSLDPEWHTQYF
TGTGCCAGCAGCTTAGACCCCGAATGGCATACGCAGTATTTT
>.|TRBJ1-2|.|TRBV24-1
CATSDPSPGFDGYTF
TGTGCCACCAGTGACCCAAGCCCGGGTTTCGATGGCTACACCTTC
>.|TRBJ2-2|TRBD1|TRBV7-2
CASSSRRDRPNTGELFF
TGTGCCAGCAGCTCCCGACGGGACAGGCCGAACACCGGGGAGCTGTTTTTT
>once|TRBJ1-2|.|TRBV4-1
CASSQLVQANYGYTF
TGCGCCAGCAGCCAATTGGTGCAGGCTAACTATGGCTACACCTTC
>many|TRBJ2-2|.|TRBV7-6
CASSSFPAGELFF
TGTGCCAGCAGCTCTTTCCCGGCCGGGGAGCTGTTTTTT
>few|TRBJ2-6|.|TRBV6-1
CASSEISSGANVLTF
TGTGCCAGCAGTGAAATATCCTCTGGGGCCAACGTCCTGACTTTC
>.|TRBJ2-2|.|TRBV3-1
CASSQVVGPGELFF
TGTGCCAGCAGCCAAGTGGTAGGGCCCGGGGAGCTGTTTTTT
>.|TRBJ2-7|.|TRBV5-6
CASSVQGSRYEQYF
TGTGCCAGCAGCGTGCAGGGGAGTAGATACGAGCAGTACTTC
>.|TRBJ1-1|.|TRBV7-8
CASSLDFEAFF
TGTGCCAGCAGCTTAGATTTTGAAGCTTTCTTT